This T cell receptor beta chain was captured by sequencing in a study of cytomegalovirus exposure and HLA in healthy donors. PCR was performed using 60 Vbeta and 13 Jbeta primers. The method was immunoSEQ multiplex PCR; TCRdb's version includes in-frame clones alone and lacks a portion of them. The data contain under 200,000 clones, 87% of them seen just once; the ten biggest clones take up 1.1%. CDR3 length equals 17 residues. J was trimmed by 5 bases and V by 2 bases; bases with no gene match: 11. The germline V gene encodes CDR1 MGHRA and CDR2 YSYEKL. This clonotype was obtained from a boy between 2 and 15 years old in good health and CMV-seronegative. Sequencing was performed on PBMCs. The chain has TRBV4-1 and TRBJ2-1; TRBD1 matches at 8 bases. CDR3 DNA: TGCGCCAGCAGCCAACTTCGGACAGGGACACTTCACAATGAGCAGTTCTTC. Translated: CASSQLRTGTLHNEQFF.